This TCR beta chain was captured by sequencing in a study of shared clonotypes between healthy human individuals. Study-wide findings and caveats: Among the subsets, naive ones generally showed larger estimated richness than memory ones. Depth of sequencing was expected to influence donor clonotype sharing. Unshared clonotypes carried lower generation probabilities than those common to all four donors.

A word on this clone: Its antigen remains unidentified.

In the authors' workflow: There were no quality scores in the junction-only immunoSEQ sequences, so filtering differed. Assay used: immunoSEQ multiplex PCR; TCRdb lists only in-frame clones, some missing. The DNA was the basis for D and trimming; V, J and clone size are from that table. This table has 2 million to 2.5 million clones, roughly 95% appearing once. Germline V gives CDR1 MNHEY, CDR2 SVGAGI. V was pared by 11 bases and J by 5 bases, with 6 bases of the junction left unmatched. This CDR3 is built from 12 residues. The chain links TRBV6-5 to TRBJ2-5; 9 nucleotides align to TRBD1. The sequenced sample consisted of naive CD4+ T cells sorted from blood. This sample's subset: CD45RA+ positively selected. The receptor was isolated from a man younger than 35 in good health. CDR3: CAVRTGAETQYF. CDR3 nucleotide sequence: TGTGCCGTAAGGACAGGGGCTGAGACCCAGTACTTC.